Below, 27 T cell receptor beta chains from the same sample are listed, as sequenced in a study of patients and donors after allogeneic stem cell transplantation. TCRdb reprocessed the RT-PCR reads with MiXCR, giving one entry per CDR3 protein. The sample lists about 150,000 distinct CDR3 sequences; about 36% were seen once. Sequencing was performed on blood, either unsorted or a sorted T cell fraction (not recorded which). These receptor sequences come from a human donor who was either an allogeneic HSCT recipient or a stem cell or donor lymphocyte infusion donor (not recorded which). It is not recorded whose cells these are; they may come from a transplant donor.

This clonotype was observed a handful of times. The chain is built from TRBV4-3 and TRBJ1-3, with D unclear. The CDR3 spans 18 residues. Trimming removed 1 base at V and 0 bases at J, with 16 bases between. The germline V gene encodes CDR1 LGHNA and CDR2 YSLEER. The CDR3 sequence: CASSQVRPSPHSGNTIYF. The CDR3 region has the DNA TGCGCCAGCAGCCAAGTAAGGCCGTCGCCCCACTCTGGAAACACCATATATTTT.

There are a few counts of this clonotype. This chain joins TRBV4-2 and TRBJ1-4, with D unresolved. The V end was cut by 0 bases, the J end by 8 bases, with 7 bases between. This CDR3 spans 13 amino acids. Germline V gene data show CDR1 as LGHNA and CDR2 as YNFKEQ. The CDR3 DNA follows: TGTGCCAGCAGCCAAGAACTGAGGGAAAAACTGTTTTTT. Its protein is CASSQELREKLFF.

The sample holds many counts of this clonotype. The V and J genes are TRBV24-1 and TRBJ1-1; 7 nucleotides align to TRBD1. V was clipped by 5 bases and J by 6 bases; unmatched bases: 8. Germline V gives CDR1 KGHDR, CDR2 SFDVKD. The CDR3 runs to 14 residues. The CDR3 DNA sequence: TGTGCCACCAGTGGGCAGGGGGAACAACCTGAAGCTTTCTTT. It translates to CATSGQGEQPEAFF.

DNA for the CDR3: TGCAGTGCCTTAACTGCTGACAGGTTCACAGATACGCAGTATTTT. Translating it yields CSALTADRFTDTQYF. The chain recombines TRBV20-1 with TRBJ2-3; a weak D match, TRBD1 (6 bases). The CDR3 loop spans 15 amino acids. Looked up from germline, CDR1 is DFQATT and CDR2 is SNEGSKA (reference sequence). V was pared by 6 bases and J by 2 bases, with 18 bases between.

In DNA, the CDR3 is TGTGCCAGCAGTTTCCAGACCTGGGACGGAACCTACACCGAGCTGTTTTTT. The encoded protein is CASSFQTWDGTYTELFF. The chain couples TRBV6-5 to TRBJ2-2; D may correspond to TRBD1 or TRBD2 (5 bases each). This CDR3 is built from 17 residues. The germline V gene encodes CDR1 MNHEY and CDR2 SVGAGI. The V end was cut by 4 bases, the J end by 11 bases, with 26 bases between.

This clonotype has only one observation. CDR3 nucleotides: TGTGCCAGCAGTTACAGGCTAGCGGGGGTGGGCACAGATACGCAGTATTTT. As protein: CASSYRLAGVGTDTQYF. The chain joins TRBV6-5 to TRBJ2-3; 10 nucleotides line up with TRBD2. V gave up 2 bases and J gave up 1 base; unmatched junction bases: 6. Germline-derived CDR1 and CDR2 are MNHEY and SVGAGI. The CDR3 runs to 17 residues.

Many counts were recorded for this clonotype. V gene TRBV12-3 or TRBV12-4 combines with J gene TRBJ1-2, with unresolved D. This CDR3 has 13 amino acids. Trimming stripped 1 base from V and 7 bases from J, with 10 bases between. The CDR3 protein is CASSLGPRGGYTF. CDR3 in DNA: TGTGCCAGCAGTTTAGGGCCGCGCGGTGGCTACACCTTC.

The chain carries TRBV5-1 and TRBJ2-1; D gene unclear. V was pared by 7 bases and J by 2 bases, with 16 bases between. Germline-derived CDR1 and CDR2 are SGHRS and YFSETQ. This CDR3 contains 15 residues. CDR3 coding DNA: TGCGCCAGCTATTCTTCCGGGTCGGCCTACAATGAGCAGTTCTTC. Translating gives CASYSSGSAYNEQFF.

This clonotype was observed once. This chain uses TRBV20-1 with TRBJ2-1, with 10 bases fitting TRBD2. Losses at the gene ends were 5 bases for V and 3 bases for J; bases not matched to a gene: 7. The CDR3 has 15 residues. Germline V gene data show CDR1 as DFQATT and CDR2 as SNEGSKA (reference sequence). This CDR3 is CSASPQRGGYNEQFF. The CDR3 nucleotides are TGCAGTGCTTCGCCCCAGCGGGGGGGCTACAATGAGCAGTTCTTC.

The genes are TRBV9 and TRBJ1-1; no clear D. The CDR3 spans 15 residues. V was pared by 0 bases and J by 1 base, with 10 bases between. In germline, CDR1 is SGDLS, CDR2 YYNGEE. The CDR3 DNA reads as TGTGCCAGCAGCGTAGAACCCGACACGAACACTGAAGCTTTCTTT. Residues: CASSVEPDTNTEAFF.

This clonotype showed up just a few times. This chain connects TRBV12-3 or TRBV12-4 to TRBJ1-1; D call uncertain. The CDR3 contains 13 residues. V lost 3 bases and J lost 6, with 11 bases in between. As DNA, the CDR3 is TGTGCCAGCAGTTTTGGGCTTATACCTGAAGCTTTCTTT. Protein: CASSFGLIPEAFF.

There are a few counts of this clonotype. V gene TRBV3-1 combines with J gene TRBJ2-5; D uncertain. Germline V CDR1 and CDR2: LGHDT, YNNKEL (reference sequence). V was shortened by 6 bases and J by 5 bases, with 7 bases between the two germline ends. The CDR3 extends over 11 amino acids. DNA of the CDR3: TGTGCCAGCAGAGGAGCGGAGACCCAGTACTTC. This sequence encodes CASRGAETQYF.

Here the CDR3 DNA reads TGCGCCAGCAGCCTGGACAGGGTAGGCAATCAGCCCCAGCATTTT. Protein: CASSLDRVGNQPQHF. The rearrangement links TRBV4-3 to TRBJ1-5, with 8 bases identical to TRBD1. J gave up 2 bases and V 4 bases, and 4 bases lay outside the gene matches. Germline-derived CDR1 and CDR2 are LGHNA and YSLEER. CDR3 length equals 15 residues.

The chain employs TRBV20-1 and TRBJ1-1; unclear D gene. CDR1 and CDR2 from the germline V gene are DFQATT and SNEGSKA (reference sequence). V was cut by 2 bases and J by 1 base, with 5 bases left in between. The CDR3 is 12 amino acids. CDR3 DNA: TGCAGTGCTAGACGGACGAACACTGAAGCTTTCTTT. Its protein is CSARRTNTEAFF.

This clonotype showed up just a few times. The chain links TRBV20-1 to TRBJ2-5; D is possibly TRBD1 or TRBD2 (5 bases each). The V gene's germline CDR1 is DFQATT and CDR2 SNEGSKA (reference sequence). This CDR3 has 10 residues. CDR3 sequence reads: CRGTGETQYF. CDR3 sequence (DNA): TGCAGGGGGACCGGAGAGACCCAGTACTTC.

The chain employs TRBV7-2 and TRBJ1-6; 9 bases are a match to TRBD1. Trimming at V came to 2 bases and at J to 6 bases, leaving 8 bases not matched to a gene. Germline-derived CDR1 and CDR2 are SGHTA and FQGNSA. The CDR3 runs to 17 residues. In DNA form, the CDR3 reads TGTGCCAGCAGCTTAAGTTTACAGGGGGCATGTAATTCACCCCTCCACTTT. It translates to CASSLSLQGACNSPLHF.

The rearrangement joins TRBV27 to TRBJ1-2, with unresolved D. The V gene's germline CDR1 is MNHEY and CDR2 SMNVEV (reference sequence). Trimming stripped 4 bases from V and 8 bases from J, with 11 bases between. The CDR3 extends over 12 amino acids. This chain's CDR3 is CASSYGLGGYTF. CDR3 nucleotide sequence: TGTGCCAGCAGTTATGGACTCGGGGGCTACACCTTC.

The chain has TRBV12-3 or TRBV12-4 and TRBJ2-3; perhaps TRBD1 as D (6 bases). V was trimmed by 2 bases and J by 6 bases, leaving 21 bases between them. The CDR3 length is 17 residues. The DNA of the CDR3 is TGTGCCAGCAGTTTAAATTCAGGGGAAAAGGTTCGGGATACGCAGTATTTT. Translated, it gives CASSLNSGEKVRDTQYF.

This sequence joins TRBV27 and TRBJ2-5; D is unclear. The CDR3 totals 13 residues. Germline V CDR1 and CDR2: MNHEY, SMNVEV (reference sequence). V was shortened by 2 bases and J by 4 bases, with 8 bases between the two germline ends. CDR3 DNA sequence: TGTGCCAGCAGTTTAGGCCCGCTAGAGACCCAGTACTTC. Its protein is CASSLGPLETQYF.

The chain employs TRBV12-3 or TRBV12-4 and TRBJ1-1; D may be TRBD1 (5 bases). V lost 6 bases, J lost 2 bases, and 16 bases lay in between. This CDR3 region has 15 residues. The CDR3 DNA reads as TGTGCCAGCAGCGCCCTCAAAGACAGAAACACTGAAGCTTTCTTT. Amino acid sequence: CASSALKDRNTEAFF.

There are a few counts of this clonotype. This rearrangement joins TRBV25-1 to TRBJ1-2, with 8 positions matching TRBD1. CDR1 and CDR2 (germline): MGHDK, SYGVNS. This CDR3 contains 13 residues. V dropped 6 bases and J dropped 4; count of bases not matched to a gene: 4. Here the CDR3 reads CASRGQGGYGYTF. In DNA, the CDR3 is TGTGCCAGCAGAGGACAGGGCGGCTATGGCTACACCTTC.

In this sample, this clonotype turned up once. The rearrangement uses TRBV7-2 and TRBJ2-5; D unclear. This CDR3 has 15 amino acids. The germline V and J ends were trimmed by 1 base and 1 base, with 10 bases remaining between them. Germline V CDR1 and CDR2: SGHTA, FQGNSA. CDR3 sequence reads: CASSLDIQLQETQYF. In nucleotides, the CDR3 is TGTGCCAGCAGCTTAGATATACAGCTCCAAGAGACCCAGTACTTC.

The rearrangement links TRBV5-5 to TRBJ2-1; 11 nucleotides line up with TRBD1. V lost 4 bases and J lost 7; bases outside the gene matches: 4. Germline loops: CDR1 SGHKS, CDR2 YYEKEE (reference sequence). The CDR3 has 14 residues. The CDR3 here is CASSPGTGGNEQFF. The CDR3 bases are TGTGCCAGCAGCCCCGGGACAGGGGGGAATGAGCAGTTCTTC.

J is TRBJ1-6 and V is TRBV5-1; a weak D match, TRBD1 (6 bases). Trimming took off 0 bases at V and 8 bases at J, with 21 bases between the two ends. Germline CDR1 SGHRS, CDR2 YFSETQ. The CDR3 runs 18 residues. The CDR3 DNA sequence: TGCGCCAGCAGCTTGGGGGACGACTACGGTTGGACAGATTCACCCCTCCACTTT. Protein sequence: CASSLGDDYGWTDSPLHF. Full variable domain (rest looked up from reference TRBV5-1 and TRBJ1-6): KAGVTQTPRYLIKTRGQQVTLSCSPISGHRSVSWYQQTPGQGLQFLFEYFSETQRNKGNFPGRFSGRQFSNSRSEMNVSTLELGDSALYLCASSLGDDYGWTDSPLHFGNGTRLTVT.

V usage is TRBV5-1 and J usage is TRBJ2-7, with TRBD1 matching over 7 bases. CDR1 is SGHRS and CDR2 is YFSETQ in the germline V gene. J was trimmed by 2 bases and V by 0 bases; bases with no gene match: 5. This CDR3 has 15 residues. The CDR3 DNA follows: TGCGCCAGCAGCTTGGGACAGGGCAGCCCCTACGAGCAGTACGTC. Translating gives CASSLGQGSPYEQYV.

This clonotype occurred once. CDR3 nucleotide sequence: TGCAGTGCCCTACAGGGGAACACTGAAGCTTTCTTT. The encoded protein is CSALQGNTEAFF. V and J are TRBV20-1 and TRBJ1-1; D might be TRBD1 (6 bases). The CDR3 length is 12 residues. Trimming cost V 6 bases and J 1 base, with 9 bases left between them. CDR1 and CDR2 from the germline V gene are DFQATT and SNEGSKA (reference sequence).

The chain couples TRBV7-9 to TRBJ2-2; no definite D call. Germline CDR1 and CDR2: SEHNR and FQNEAQ (reference sequence). The CDR3 has 17 residues. Between the trimmed V and J ends, which lost 5 bases and 1 base, there was a span of 17 bases. For the CDR3, the DNA is TGTGCCAGCAGCCCCGTCGGCGTGAGACAGAACACCGGGGAGCTGTTTTTT. Its translation: CASSPVGVRQNTGELFF.